Listed here are 20 T cell receptor beta chains from one sample, sequenced in a study of cytomegalovirus exposure and HLA in healthy donors. The PCR had 60 Vbeta and 13 Jbeta primers. Sequencing was performed with immunoSEQ multiplex PCR; in TCRdb, only in-frame clones are kept and a portion is missing. In the table there are around 200,000 clones, 65% to 90% of which are singletons. Sequenced sample: PBMCs. Receptors were obtained from a girl aged 10 to 17 in good health and CMV-seronegative.

V gene TRBV19 combines with J gene TRBJ2-7, with 7 bases that match TRBD2. With V trimmed by 2 bases and J by 4 bases, 11 bases remained unmatched. The CDR3 is made up of 16 amino acids. Germline CDR1 is LNHDA and CDR2 is SQIVND (reference sequence). The CDR3 loop reads CASSISWAGESYEQYF. In DNA, the CDR3 is TGTGCCAGTAGTATATCCTGGGCGGGAGAGTCTTACGAGCAGTACTTC.

This clone is a singleton in its sample. This chain uses TRBV5-6 with TRBJ1-6; D is unclear. Between the trimmed V and J ends, which lost 4 bases and 8 bases, there was a span of 10 bases. The CDR3 runs 13 residues. Germline lookup yields CDR1 SGHDT and CDR2 YYEEEE. CDR3 protein: CASSANGDSPLHF. The CDR3 nucleotides read TGTGCCAGCAGCGCTAATGGTGATTCACCCCTCCACTTT.

The count of this clone is one. This chain's CDR3 is CASRRSAGLRVLTF. DNA of the CDR3: TGTGCCAGCAGACGCAGTGCGGGGCTCCGCGTCCTGACTTTC. The V gene is TRBV27, the J gene TRBJ2-6; D perhaps matches TRBD2 (6 bases). V lost 6 bases, J lost 12 bases, and 18 bases lay in between. Germline V gene lookup returns CDR1 MNHEY and CDR2 SMNVEV (reference sequence). The CDR3 runs to 14 residues.

The rearrangement joins TRBV18 to TRBJ2-4; 10 bases match TRBD1. The V and J ends lost 2 bases and 1 base, in that order; junction bases with no gene match: 8. Germline CDR1 KGHSH, CDR2 LQKENI. The CDR3 loop spans 18 amino acids. This CDR3 reads CASSPAGTGVGAKNIQYF. In nucleotides, the CDR3 is TGTGCCAGCTCACCAGCCGGGACAGGGGTTGGGGCCAAAAACATTCAGTACTTC.

This clone was counted only a few times. The rearrangement links TRBV4-2 to TRBJ1-1, with 9 nucleotides matching TRBD1. Germline loops: CDR1 LGHNA, CDR2 YNFKEQ. The CDR3 loop spans 15 amino acids. V shed 4 bases and J 5 bases; nucleotides not matched to a gene: 8. CDR3 protein: CASSRGTGWDTEAFF. The CDR3 nucleotides are TGTGCCAGCAGCCGGGGGACAGGGTGGGATACTGAAGCTTTCTTT.

CDR3 sequence: CASSFPHTDTQYF. The CDR3 DNA reads TGTGCCAGCAGTTTCCCCCACACAGATACGCAGTATTTT. The chain recombines TRBV28 with TRBJ2-3; D is unclear. Trimming removed 3 bases from V and 2 bases from J, with 6 bases in between. The CDR3 runs 13 residues. Germline assignment: CDR1 MDHEN and CDR2 SYDVKM.

The chain recombines TRBV12-2 with TRBJ2-7; the table's D call, TRBD2, has no DNA check behind it. TRBV12-2 represents a pseudogene. The CDR3 covers 12 residues. The CDR3 DNA follows: TGTGCAAGTCGGCGGACTAGCGACGAGCAGTACTTC. This sequence encodes CASRRTSDEQYF.

V usage is TRBV4-1 and J usage is TRBJ2-2; D unclear. The CDR3 contains 18 residues. Germline-derived CDR1 and CDR2 are MGHRA and YSYEKL. Trimming took 0 bases from V and 6 from J, leaving 20 bases between them. For the CDR3, the DNA is TGCGCCAGCAGCCAAGAACCCCAGACTGAAACGAAGGCCGGGGAGCTGTTTTTT. Encoded protein: CASSQEPQTETKAGELFF.

This chain connects TRBV5-6 to TRBJ2-2; no definite D call. Trimming took 1 base from V and 1 from J, leaving 5 bases between them. The CDR3 totals 14 residues. CDR1 is SGHDT and CDR2 is YYEEEE in the germline V gene. CDR3 protein: CASSLRGNTGELFF. In DNA form, the CDR3 reads TGTGCCAGCAGCTTGCGAGGGAACACCGGGGAGCTGTTTTTT.

The chain joins TRBV7-2 to TRBJ1-1; unclear D gene. CDR3 length: 14 residues. Germline CDR1 and CDR2: SGHTA and FQGNSA. Between the trimmed V and J ends, which lost 2 bases and 4 bases, there was a span of 11 bases. Here the CDR3 reads CASSLPVGSTEAFF. The CDR3, as DNA: TGTGCCAGCAGCTTACCGGTGGGCAGCACTGAAGCTTTCTTT.

This chain links TRBV19 with TRBJ2-7; D remains ambiguous. Germline values: CDR1 LNHDA, CDR2 SQIVND (reference sequence). V lost 5 bases, J lost 3 bases, and 11 bases lay in between. CDR3 length: 13 amino acids. The CDR3 nucleotides read TGTGCCAGTAGTCACCTTCCGGGCTACGAGCAGTACTTC. It is translated as CASSHLPGYEQYF.

The V and J genes are TRBV6-5 and TRBJ2-5; perhaps TRBD1 as D (5 bases). V lost 5 bases and J lost 2, with 9 bases in between. The germline CDR1 and CDR2 sequences are MNHEY and SVGAGI. This CDR3 contains 13 residues. The CDR3 is CASSRQSQETQYF. As DNA, the CDR3 is TGTGCCAGCAGTCGACAGTCACAAGAGACCCAGTACTTC.

The genes are TRBV15 and TRBJ1-4; possible D gene TRBD1, 5 bases. The CDR3 sequence is 14 residues long. Trimming took off 2 bases at V and 5 bases at J, with 9 bases between the two ends. Germline CDR1 is LNHNV and CDR2 is YYDKDF (reference sequence). The CDR3 loop reads CATSRQGKNEKLFF. Written as DNA, the CDR3 is TGTGCCACCAGCAGACAGGGAAAAAATGAAAAACTGTTTTTT.

The chain carries TRBV7-9 and TRBJ1-2; D is unclear. CDR1 SEHNR and CDR2 FQNEAQ come from the germline V gene (reference sequence). This CDR3 is built from 16 residues. The V gene lost 1 base and the J gene lost 0 bases, with 12 bases spanning the gap. CDR3 loop: CASSLVAGFTNYGYTF. DNA of the CDR3: TGTGCCAGCAGCTTAGTCGCAGGATTTACTAACTATGGCTACACCTTC.

CDR3 residues: CASRQQGTNEQYF. CDR3 bases: TGTGCCAGCAGACAACAGGGCACCAACGAGCAGTACTTC. The rearrangement uses TRBV28 and TRBJ2-7; D perhaps matches TRBD1 (6 bases). In germline, CDR1 is MDHEN, CDR2 SYDVKM. This CDR3 is built from 13 residues. The V end lost 6 bases, the J end lost 5 bases, and 14 bases lay between the germline ends.

The rearrangement joins TRBV2 to TRBJ1-5; no reliable D call. The CDR3 is 15 residues long. V was shortened by 6 bases and J by 2 bases, with 14 bases between the two germline ends. CDR1 and CDR2 (germline): SNHLY, FYNNEI. This chain's CDR3 is CASRDALGRNQPQHF. The DNA of the CDR3 is TGTGCCAGCAGAGACGCCCTTGGGCGCAATCAGCCCCAGCATTTT.

V gene TRBV27 combines with J gene TRBJ2-2; D is perhaps TRBD2 (7 bases). The V gene's germline CDR1 is MNHEY and CDR2 SMNVEV (reference sequence). The CDR3 runs to 16 residues. V was cut by 3 bases and J by 2 bases, with 13 bases left in between. The CDR3 DNA reads TGTGCCAGCAGTTTTAGGGGGGGCGCAAACACCGGGGAGCTGTTTTTT. Its protein is CASSFRGGANTGELFF.

The chain links TRBV4-2 to TRBJ2-3, with 9 bases identical to TRBD2. Losses at the gene ends were 0 bases for V and 5 bases for J; bases not matched to a gene: 15. Germline V lookup: CDR1 LGHNA, CDR2 YNFKEQ. The CDR3 sequence is 19 residues long. CDR3 protein: CASSQEGGSGGPWGDTQYF. The CDR3 bases are TGTGCCAGCAGCCAAGAGGGTGGGAGCGGGGGGCCCTGGGGAGATACGCAGTATTTT.

The rearrangement uses TRBV19 and TRBJ1-5; TRBD1 matches at 9 bases. The germline CDR1 and CDR2 sequences are LNHDA and SQIVND (reference sequence). The length of the CDR3 is 16 residues. Unmatched junction bases numbered 7, after V lost 1 base and J lost 6 bases. Here the CDR3 reads CASSIGSQGAGQPQHF. CDR3 bases: TGTGCCAGTAGTATAGGATCACAGGGGGCAGGTCAGCCCCAGCATTTT.

V and J are TRBV5-1 and TRBJ2-3; 7 bases map to TRBD2. V dropped 4 bases and J dropped 1; count of bases not matched to a gene: 9. The CDR3 totals 16 residues. In germline, CDR1 is SGHRS, CDR2 YFSETQ. The chain's CDR3 is CASSTRSSGGTDTQYF. The CDR3 nucleotides read TGCGCCAGCAGCACACGTTCTAGCGGTGGCACAGATACGCAGTATTTT.